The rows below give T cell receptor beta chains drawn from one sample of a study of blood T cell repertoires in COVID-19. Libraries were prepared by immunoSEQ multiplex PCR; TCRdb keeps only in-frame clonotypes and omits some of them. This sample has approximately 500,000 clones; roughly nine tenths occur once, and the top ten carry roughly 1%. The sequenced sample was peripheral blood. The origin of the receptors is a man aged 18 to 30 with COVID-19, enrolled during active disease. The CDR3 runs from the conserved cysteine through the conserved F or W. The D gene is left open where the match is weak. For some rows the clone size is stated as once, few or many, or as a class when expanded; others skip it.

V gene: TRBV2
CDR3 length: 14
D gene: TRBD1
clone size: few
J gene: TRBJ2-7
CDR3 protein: CASSSLTGSVEQYF
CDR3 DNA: TGTGCCAGCAGTTCTCTGACAGGGTCGGTCGAGCAGTACTTC

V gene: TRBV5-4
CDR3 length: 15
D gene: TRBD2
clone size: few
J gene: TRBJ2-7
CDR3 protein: CASSPLAGGPGEQYF
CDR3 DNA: TGTGCCAGCAGCCCCCTGGCGGGAGGGCCCGGGGAGCAGTACTTC

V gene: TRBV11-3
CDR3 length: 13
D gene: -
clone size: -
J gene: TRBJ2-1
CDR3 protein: CASSLGAANEQFF
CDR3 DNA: TGTGCCAGCAGCTTAGGAGCGGCCAATGAGCAGTTCTTC

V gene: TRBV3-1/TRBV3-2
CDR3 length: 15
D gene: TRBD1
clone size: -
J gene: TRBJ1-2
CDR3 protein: CASSRVRGRNYGYTF
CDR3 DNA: TGTGCCAGCAGCCGGGTGAGGGGGCGAAACTATGGCTACACCTTC

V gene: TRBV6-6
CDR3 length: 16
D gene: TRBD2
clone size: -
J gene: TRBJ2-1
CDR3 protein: CASSYSAGGPYNEQFF
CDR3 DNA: TGTGCCAGCAGTTACTCGGCGGGAGGGCCGTACAATGAGCAGTTCTTC

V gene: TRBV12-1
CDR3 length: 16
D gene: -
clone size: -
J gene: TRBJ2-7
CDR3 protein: CASSFDRPGFSYEQYF
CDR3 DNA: TGTGCCAGCAGCTTCGATCGGCCCGGGTTCTCCTACGAGCAGTACTTC

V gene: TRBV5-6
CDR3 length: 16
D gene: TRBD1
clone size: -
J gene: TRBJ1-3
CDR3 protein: CASSGIRTGLGNTIYF
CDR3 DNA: TGTGCCAGCAGCGGAATAAGGACAGGACTAGGAAACACCATATATTTT

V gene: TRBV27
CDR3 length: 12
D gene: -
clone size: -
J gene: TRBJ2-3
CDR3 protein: CASSEPGDTQYF
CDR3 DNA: TGTGCCAGCAGTGAGCCCGGAGATACGCAGTATTTT

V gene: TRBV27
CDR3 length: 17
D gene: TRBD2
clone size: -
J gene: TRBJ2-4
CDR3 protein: CASSLSLAGLAKNIQYF
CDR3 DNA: TGTGCCAGCAGTTTAAGTCTAGCGGGACTAGCCAAAAACATTCAGTACTTC

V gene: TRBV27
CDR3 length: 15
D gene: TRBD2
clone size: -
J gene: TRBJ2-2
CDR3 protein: CASSPSGRNTGELFF
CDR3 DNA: TGTGCCAGCAGTCCGAGCGGGAGGAACACCGGGGAGCTGTTTTTT

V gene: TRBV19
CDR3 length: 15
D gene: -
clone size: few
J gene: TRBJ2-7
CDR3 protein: CASSTGELATYEQYF
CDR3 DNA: TGTGCCAGTAGTACTGGAGAACTAGCTACCTACGAGCAGTACTTC

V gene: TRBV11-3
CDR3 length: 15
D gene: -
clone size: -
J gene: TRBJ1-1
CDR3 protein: CASSLSRRGSQGAFF
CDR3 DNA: TGTGCCAGCAGCTTAAGCCGGAGGGGATCCCAGGGAGCTTTCTTT

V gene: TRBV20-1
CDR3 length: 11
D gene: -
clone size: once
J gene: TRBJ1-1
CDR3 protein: CSARDGAEAFF
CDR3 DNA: TGCAGTGCTAGAGATGGAGCTGAAGCTTTCTTT

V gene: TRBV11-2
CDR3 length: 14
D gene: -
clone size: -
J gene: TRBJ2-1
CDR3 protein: CASSFRQVDNEQFF
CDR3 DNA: TGTGCCAGCAGCTTTAGGCAGGTCGACAATGAGCAGTTCTTC

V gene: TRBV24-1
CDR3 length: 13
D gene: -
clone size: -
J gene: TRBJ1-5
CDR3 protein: CATMDSRRQPQHF
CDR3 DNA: TGTGCCACCATGGACAGTCGGCGTCAGCCCCAGCATTTT

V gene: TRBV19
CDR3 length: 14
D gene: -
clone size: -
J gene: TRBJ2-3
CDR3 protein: CASSIAPSSDTQYF
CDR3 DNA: TGTGCCAGTAGTATAGCGCCTAGCTCAGATACGCAGTATTTT